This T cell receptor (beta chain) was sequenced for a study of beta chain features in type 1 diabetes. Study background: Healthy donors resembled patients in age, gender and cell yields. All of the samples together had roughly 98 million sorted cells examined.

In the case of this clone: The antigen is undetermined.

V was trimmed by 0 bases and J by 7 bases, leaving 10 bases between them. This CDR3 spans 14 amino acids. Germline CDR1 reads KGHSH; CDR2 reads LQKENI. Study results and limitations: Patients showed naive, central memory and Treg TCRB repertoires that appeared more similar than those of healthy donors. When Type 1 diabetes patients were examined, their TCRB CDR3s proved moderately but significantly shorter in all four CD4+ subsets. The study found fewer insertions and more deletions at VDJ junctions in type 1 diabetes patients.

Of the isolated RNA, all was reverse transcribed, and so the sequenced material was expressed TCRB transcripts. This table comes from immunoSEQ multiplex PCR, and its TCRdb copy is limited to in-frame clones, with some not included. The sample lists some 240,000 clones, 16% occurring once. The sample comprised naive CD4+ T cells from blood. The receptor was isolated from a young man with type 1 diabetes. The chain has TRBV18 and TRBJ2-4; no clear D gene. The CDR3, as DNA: TGTGCCAGCTCACCACCAGGCCTGCCTAACATTCAGTACTTC. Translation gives CASSPPGLPNIQYF.